These 6 T cell receptor beta chains originate from one sample sequenced in a study of Graves' ophthalmopathy and Graves' hyperthyroidism. Beta-chain TCR CDR3 regions were amplified from RNA transcripts. The first-round RT-PCR employed HTBI primers together with the Qiagen OneStep RT-PCR kit. A multiplex PCR was then performed as the second round. MiXCR, applied by TCRdb to the multiplex PCR reads, yields one record per CDR3 protein. The sample carries over 450,000 distinct CDR3 sequences, about an eighth recorded once. The sample was blood. All receptors come from a woman in her 30s with Graves' ophthalmopathy.

This clonotype was seen repeatedly, ten times or more. The V and J genes are TRBV12-3 or TRBV12-4 and TRBJ2-5, with D hard to call. Trimming pared 1 base from V and 4 bases from J, leaving 13 bases between. The CDR3 is 15 residues long. The CDR3 nucleotides are TGTGCCAGCAGTTTAGGAGGAACCTTGGGAGAGACCCAGTACTTC. Its protein is CASSLGGTLGETQYF.

This clonotype was counted only a few times. V is TRBV6-1 and J is TRBJ1-2; the D is unclear. The V end lost 5 bases, the J end lost 4 bases, and 14 bases lay between the germline ends. Germline loops: CDR1 MNHNS, CDR2 SASEGT. The CDR3 has 14 residues. CDR3 amino acids: CASSPGSPIYGYTF. The CDR3 DNA sequence: TGTGCCAGCAGTCCCGGGAGCCCGATCTATGGCTACACCTTC.

This clonotype was detected only a few times. The chain has TRBV27 and TRBJ2-7, with D possibly being TRBD2 (5 bases). Germline V CDR1 and CDR2: MNHEY, SMNVEV (reference sequence). This CDR3 spans 15 amino acids. V was pared by 3 bases and J by 4 bases, with 16 bases between. The CDR3, as DNA: TGTGCCAGCAGTTTTTCGGGGTCTTCCTTATACGAGCAGTACTTC. Residues: CASSFSGSSLYEQYF.

This clonotype was counted a few times. The chain employs TRBV10-1 and TRBJ2-3; TRBD2 is a possible D gene (6 bases). CDR3 length: 13 residues. The germline CDR1 and CDR2 sequences are WNHNN and SYGVQD (reference sequence). The germline V and J ends were trimmed by 6 bases and 8 bases, with 15 bases remaining between them. CDR3 region: CASSGSRVGTQYF. DNA for the CDR3: TGCGCCAGCAGCGGGAGCCGGGTTGGTACGCAGTATTTT.

This clonotype appeared many times. The V and J genes are TRBV7-9 and TRBJ1-6; D is undetermined. Per germline, CDR1 SEHNR and CDR2 FQNEAQ (reference sequence). V dropped 3 bases and J dropped 5 bases, with 8 bases sitting between them. This CDR3 spans 14 amino acids. In DNA form, the CDR3 reads TGTGCCAGCAGCTTTCGCGAGGATAATTCACCCCTCCACTTT. This sequence encodes CASSFREDNSPLHF. The whole variable domain, filled in from reference TRBV7-9 and TRBJ1-6, reads DTGVSQNPRHKITKRGQNVTFRCDPISEHNRLYWYRQTLGQGPEFLTYFQNEAQLEKSRLLSDRFSAERPKGSFSTLEIQRTEQGDSAMYLCASSFREDNSPLHFGNGTRLTVT.

This clonotype was detected only a few times. V gene TRBV5-1 combines with J gene TRBJ2-5, with no clear D. The CDR3 loop spans 14 amino acids. Trimming removed 0 bases from V and 0 bases from J, with 6 bases in between. From germline, CDR1 is SGHRS and CDR2 YFSETQ. The CDR3 protein is CASSLVANQETQYF. Here the CDR3 DNA reads TGCGCCAGCAGCTTGGTTGCGAACCAAGAGACCCAGTACTTC.